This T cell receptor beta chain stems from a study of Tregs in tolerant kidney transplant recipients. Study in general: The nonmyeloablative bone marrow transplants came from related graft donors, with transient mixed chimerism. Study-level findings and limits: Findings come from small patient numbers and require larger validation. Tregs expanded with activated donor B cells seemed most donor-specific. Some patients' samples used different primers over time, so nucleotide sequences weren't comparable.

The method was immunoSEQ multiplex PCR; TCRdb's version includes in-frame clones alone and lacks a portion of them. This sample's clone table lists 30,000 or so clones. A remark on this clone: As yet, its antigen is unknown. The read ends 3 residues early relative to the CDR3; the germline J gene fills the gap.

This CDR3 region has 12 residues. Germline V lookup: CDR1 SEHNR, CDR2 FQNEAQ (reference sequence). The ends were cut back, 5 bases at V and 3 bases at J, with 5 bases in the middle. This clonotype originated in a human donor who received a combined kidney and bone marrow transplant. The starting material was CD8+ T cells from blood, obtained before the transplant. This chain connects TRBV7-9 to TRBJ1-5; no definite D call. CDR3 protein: CASSVNNQPQHF. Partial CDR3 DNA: TGTGCCAGCAGCGTAAACAATCAGCCC.